This TCR beta chain was sequenced for a study of blood T cell repertoires in COVID-19. Whole-study context: The United States, Italy and Spain supplied acute and convalescent COVID-19 samples. PBMCs, B-cell-depleted T cells, or T cells were the source of the cDNA or gDNA that made up the material.

In the original analysis: Scientists estimated how many nucleated cells there were by amplifying reference gene primers. Some clones are missing from TCRdb's copy, which holds only in-frame ones; the method was immunoSEQ multiplex PCR. For V, J and clone size, that table is used; D and trimming come from the DNA. The table has 200,000 or so clones, about 88% seen once. The CDR3 is 15 amino acids. CDR1 and CDR2 (germline): LGHDT, YNNKEL (reference sequence). To note about this clone: One end of the junction fails to match germline, which may point to a read error.

V usage is TRBV3-1 (or the pseudogene TRBV3-2) and J usage is TRBJ1-1; 9 positions match TRBD1. The material sequenced was peripheral blood. The sequence was obtained from a woman between 40 and 55 years old who had recovered from COVID-19. CDR3 DNA sequence: TGTGCCAGCAGCCATAGGGACAGGGTGAAGACTGAAGCTTTCTTT. Translating gives CASSHRDRVKTEAFF.